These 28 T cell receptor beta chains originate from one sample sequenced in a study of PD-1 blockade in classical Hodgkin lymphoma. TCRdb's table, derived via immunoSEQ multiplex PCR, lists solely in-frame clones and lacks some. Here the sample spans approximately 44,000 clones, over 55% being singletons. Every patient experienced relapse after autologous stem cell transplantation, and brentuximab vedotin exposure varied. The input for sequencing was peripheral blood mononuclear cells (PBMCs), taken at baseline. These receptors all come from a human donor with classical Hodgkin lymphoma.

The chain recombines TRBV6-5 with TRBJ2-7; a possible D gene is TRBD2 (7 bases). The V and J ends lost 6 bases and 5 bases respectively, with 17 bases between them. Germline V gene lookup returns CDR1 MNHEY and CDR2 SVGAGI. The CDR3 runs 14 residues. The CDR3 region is CASRHRGEGNEQYF. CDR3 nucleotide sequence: TGTGCCAGCAGACATAGGGGGGAGGGCAACGAGCAGTACTTC.

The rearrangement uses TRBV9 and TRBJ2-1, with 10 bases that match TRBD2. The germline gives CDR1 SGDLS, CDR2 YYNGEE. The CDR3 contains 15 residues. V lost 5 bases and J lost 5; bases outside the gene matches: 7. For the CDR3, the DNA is TGTGCCAGCAGAGCTATAGCGGGGGGTAACAATGAGCAGTTCTTC. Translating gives CASRAIAGGNNEQFF. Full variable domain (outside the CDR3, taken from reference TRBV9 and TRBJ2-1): DSGVTQTPKHLITATGQRVTLRCSPRSGDLSVYWYQQSLDQGLQFLIQYYNGEERAKGNILERFSAQQFPDLHSELNLSSLELGDSALYFCASRAIAGGNNEQFFGPGTRLTVL.

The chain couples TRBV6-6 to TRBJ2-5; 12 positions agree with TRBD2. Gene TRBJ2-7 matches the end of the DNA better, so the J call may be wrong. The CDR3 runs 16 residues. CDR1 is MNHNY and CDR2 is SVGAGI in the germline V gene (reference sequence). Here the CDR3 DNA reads TGTGCCAGCAGTTACTCGCGACTAGCGGGAGCCTACGAGCAGTACTTC. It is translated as CASSYSRLAGAYEQYF.

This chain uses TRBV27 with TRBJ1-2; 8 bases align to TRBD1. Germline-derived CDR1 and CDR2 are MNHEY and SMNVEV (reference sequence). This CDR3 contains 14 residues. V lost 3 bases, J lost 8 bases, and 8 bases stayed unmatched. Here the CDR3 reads CASSFSTGVEGYTF. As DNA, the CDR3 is TGTGCCAGCAGTTTTTCGACAGGGGTAGAGGGCTACACCTTC.

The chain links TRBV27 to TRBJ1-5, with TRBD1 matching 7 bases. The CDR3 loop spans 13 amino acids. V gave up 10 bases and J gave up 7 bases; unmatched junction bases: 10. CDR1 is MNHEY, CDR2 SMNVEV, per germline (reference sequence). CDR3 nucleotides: TGTGCCACCGCGACAGGGCAAATGCAGCCCCAGCATTTT. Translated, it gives CATATGQMQPQHF.

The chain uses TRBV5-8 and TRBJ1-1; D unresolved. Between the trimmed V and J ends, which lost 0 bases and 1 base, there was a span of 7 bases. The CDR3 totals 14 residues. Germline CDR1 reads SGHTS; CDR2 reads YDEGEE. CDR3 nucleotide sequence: TGTGCCAGCAGCTTGGCCTCAGGGAACACTGAAGCTTTCTTT. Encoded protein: CASSLASGNTEAFF.

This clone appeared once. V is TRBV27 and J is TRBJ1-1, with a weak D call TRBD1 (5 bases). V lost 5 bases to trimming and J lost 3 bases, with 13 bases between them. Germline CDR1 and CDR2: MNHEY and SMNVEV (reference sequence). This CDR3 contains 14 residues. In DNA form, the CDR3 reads TGTGCCAGCAGTGCCACCGGGACGTACACTGAAGCTTTCTTT. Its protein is CASSATGTYTEAFF.

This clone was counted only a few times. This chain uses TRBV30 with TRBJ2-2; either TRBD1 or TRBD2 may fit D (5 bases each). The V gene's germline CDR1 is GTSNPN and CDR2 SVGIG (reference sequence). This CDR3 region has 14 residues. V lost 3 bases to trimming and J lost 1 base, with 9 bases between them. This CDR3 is CAWRWGLNTGELFF. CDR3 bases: TGTGCCTGGAGGTGGGGGTTGAACACCGGGGAGCTGTTTTTT.

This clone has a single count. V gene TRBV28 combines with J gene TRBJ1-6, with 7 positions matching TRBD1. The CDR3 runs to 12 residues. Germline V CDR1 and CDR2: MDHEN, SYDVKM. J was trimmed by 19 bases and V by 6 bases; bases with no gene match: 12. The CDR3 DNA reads TGTGCCAGCAGGAGTGACAGGGTGACTGTACACTTT. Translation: CASRSDRVTVHF. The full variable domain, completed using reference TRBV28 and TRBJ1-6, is DVKVTQSSRYLVKRTGEKVFLECVQDMDHENMFWYRQDPGLGLRLIYFSYDVKMKEKGDIPEGYSVSREKKERFSLILESASTNQTSMYLCASRSDRVTVHFGNGTRLTVT.

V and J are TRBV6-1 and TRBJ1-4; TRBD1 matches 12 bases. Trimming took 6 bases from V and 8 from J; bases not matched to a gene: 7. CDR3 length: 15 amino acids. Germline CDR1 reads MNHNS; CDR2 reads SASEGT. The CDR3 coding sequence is TGTGCCAGCAGGGGGACAGGGGGCGCACGGGAAAAACTGTTTTTT. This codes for CASRGTGGAREKLFF.

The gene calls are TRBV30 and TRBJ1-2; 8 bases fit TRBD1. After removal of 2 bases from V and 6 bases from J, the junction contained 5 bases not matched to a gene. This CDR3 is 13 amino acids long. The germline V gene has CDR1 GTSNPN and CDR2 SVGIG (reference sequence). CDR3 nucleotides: TGTGCCTGGAGTTCCGGACAGGGAGATGGCTACACCTTC. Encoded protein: CAWSSGQGDGYTF.

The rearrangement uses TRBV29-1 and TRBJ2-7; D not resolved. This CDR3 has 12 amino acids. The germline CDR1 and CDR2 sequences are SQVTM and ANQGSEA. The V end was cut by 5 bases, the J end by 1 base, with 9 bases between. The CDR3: CSVRASSYEQYF. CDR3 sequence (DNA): TGCAGCGTTCGGGCCTCTTCCTACGAGCAGTACTTC.

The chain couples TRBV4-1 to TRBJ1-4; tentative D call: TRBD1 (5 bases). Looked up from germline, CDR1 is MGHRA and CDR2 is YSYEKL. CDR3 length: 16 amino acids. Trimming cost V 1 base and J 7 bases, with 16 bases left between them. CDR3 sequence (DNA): TGCGCCAGCAGCCAAGTAAATGTGCAGGGAAGTGAAAAACTGTTTTTT. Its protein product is CASSQVNVQGSEKLFF.

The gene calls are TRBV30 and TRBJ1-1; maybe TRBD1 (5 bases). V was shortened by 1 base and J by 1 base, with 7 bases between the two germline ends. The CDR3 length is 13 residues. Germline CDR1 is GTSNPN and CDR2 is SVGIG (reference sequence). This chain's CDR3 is CAWSGGTNTEAFF. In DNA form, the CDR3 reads TGTGCCTGGAGTGGGGGCACGAACACTGAAGCTTTCTTT.

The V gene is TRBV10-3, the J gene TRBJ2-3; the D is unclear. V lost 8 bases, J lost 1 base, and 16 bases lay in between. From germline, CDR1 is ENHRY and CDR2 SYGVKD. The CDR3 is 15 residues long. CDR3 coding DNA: TGTGCCATCGCAGGCCATCTAAGCGGCACAGATACGCAGTATTTT. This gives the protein CAIAGHLSGTDTQYF.

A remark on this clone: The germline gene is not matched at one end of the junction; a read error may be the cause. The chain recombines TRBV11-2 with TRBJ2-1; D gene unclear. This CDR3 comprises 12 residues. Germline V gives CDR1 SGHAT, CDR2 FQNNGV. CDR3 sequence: CASSLDQNEQFF. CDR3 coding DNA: TGTGCCAGCAGCCTAGACCAAAATGAGCAGTTCTTC.

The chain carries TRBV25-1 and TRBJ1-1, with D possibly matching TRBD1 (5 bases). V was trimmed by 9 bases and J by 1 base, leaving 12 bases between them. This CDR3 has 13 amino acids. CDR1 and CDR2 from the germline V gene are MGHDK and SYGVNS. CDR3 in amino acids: CASGGYGNTEAFF. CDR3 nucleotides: TGTGCCAGTGGGGGTTACGGGAACACTGAAGCTTTCTTT.

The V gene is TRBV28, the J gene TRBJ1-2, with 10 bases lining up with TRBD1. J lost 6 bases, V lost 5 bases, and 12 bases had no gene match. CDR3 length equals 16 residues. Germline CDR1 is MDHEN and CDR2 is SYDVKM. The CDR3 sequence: CASSPGTGEDLNGYTF. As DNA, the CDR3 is TGTGCCAGCAGTCCCGGGACAGGGGAGGACCTAAATGGCTACACCTTC.

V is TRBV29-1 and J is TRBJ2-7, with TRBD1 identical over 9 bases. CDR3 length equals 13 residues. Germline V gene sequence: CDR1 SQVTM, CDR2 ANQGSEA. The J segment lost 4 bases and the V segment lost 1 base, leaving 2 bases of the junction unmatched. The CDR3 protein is CSVEVDRGYEQYF. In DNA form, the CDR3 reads TGCAGCGTTGAAGTGGACAGGGGTTACGAGCAGTACTTC.

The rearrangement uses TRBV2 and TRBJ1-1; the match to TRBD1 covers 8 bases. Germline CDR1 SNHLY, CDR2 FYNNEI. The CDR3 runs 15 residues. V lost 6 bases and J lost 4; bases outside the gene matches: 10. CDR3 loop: CASSRTGQGSTEAFF. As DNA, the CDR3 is TGTGCCAGCAGCCGGACAGGGCAGGGATCCACTGAAGCTTTCTTT. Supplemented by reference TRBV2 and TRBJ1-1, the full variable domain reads EPEVTQTPSHQVTQMGQEVILRCVPISNHLYFYWYRQILGQKVEFLVSFYNNEISEKSEIFDDQFSVERPDGSNFTLKIRSTKLEDSAMYFCASSRTGQGSTEAFFGQGTRLTVV.

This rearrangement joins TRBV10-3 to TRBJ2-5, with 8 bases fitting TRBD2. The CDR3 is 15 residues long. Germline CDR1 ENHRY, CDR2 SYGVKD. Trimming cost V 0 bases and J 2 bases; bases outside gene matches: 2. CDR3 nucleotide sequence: TGTGCCATCAGTGAGTCACTAGCGGCTCAAGAGACCCAGTACTTC. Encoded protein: CAISESLAAQETQYF.

The CDR3 spells CASSYWLSGFTDTQYF. CDR3 in DNA: TGTGCCAGCAGTTACTGGCTTAGCGGATTCACAGATACGCAGTATTTT. The chain has TRBV6-5 and TRBJ2-3, with D tentatively TRBD2 (6 bases). This CDR3 region has 16 residues. V was clipped by 1 base and J by 2 bases, with 13 bases between them. Germline V gene lookup returns CDR1 MNHEY and CDR2 SVGAGI.

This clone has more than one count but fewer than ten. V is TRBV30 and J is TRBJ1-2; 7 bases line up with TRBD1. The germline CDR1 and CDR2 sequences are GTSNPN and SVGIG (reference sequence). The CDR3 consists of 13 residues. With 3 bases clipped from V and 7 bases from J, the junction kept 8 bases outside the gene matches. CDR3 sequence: CAWSTGVGPGYTF. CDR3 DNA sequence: TGTGCCTGGAGCACAGGGGTCGGACCTGGCTACACCTTC.

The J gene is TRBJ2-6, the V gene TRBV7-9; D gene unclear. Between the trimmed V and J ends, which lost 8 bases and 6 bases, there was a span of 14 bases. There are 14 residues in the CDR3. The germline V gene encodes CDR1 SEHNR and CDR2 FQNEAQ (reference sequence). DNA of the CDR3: TGTGCCAGCCTACAACAAAGCGCGGCCAACGTCCTGACTTTC. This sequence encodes CASLQQSAANVLTF.

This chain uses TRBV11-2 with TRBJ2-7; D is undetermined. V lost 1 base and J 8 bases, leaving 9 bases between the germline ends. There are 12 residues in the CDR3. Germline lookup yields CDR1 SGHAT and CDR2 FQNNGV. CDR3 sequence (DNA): TGTGCCAGCAGCTTAGCTCTCCGACAGCAGTACTTC. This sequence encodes CASSLALRQQYF.

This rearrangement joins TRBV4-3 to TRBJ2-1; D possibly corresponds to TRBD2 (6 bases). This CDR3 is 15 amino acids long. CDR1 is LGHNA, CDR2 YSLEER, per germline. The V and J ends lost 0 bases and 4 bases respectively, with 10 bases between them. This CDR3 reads CASSQDGGRYNEQFF. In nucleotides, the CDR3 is TGCGCCAGCAGCCAAGATGGAGGGAGGTACAATGAGCAGTTCTTC.

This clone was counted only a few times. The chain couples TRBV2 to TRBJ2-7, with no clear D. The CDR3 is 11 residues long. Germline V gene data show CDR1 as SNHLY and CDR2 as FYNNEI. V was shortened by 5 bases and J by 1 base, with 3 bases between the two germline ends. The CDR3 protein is CASSRSYEQYF. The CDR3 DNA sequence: TGTGCCAGCAGTCGGTCCTACGAGCAGTACTTC. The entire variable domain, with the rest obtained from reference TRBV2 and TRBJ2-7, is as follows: EPEVTQTPSHQVTQMGQEVILRCVPISNHLYFYWYRQILGQKVEFLVSFYNNEISEKSEIFDDQFSVERPDGSNFTLKIRSTKLEDSAMYFCASSRSYEQYFGPGTRLTVT.

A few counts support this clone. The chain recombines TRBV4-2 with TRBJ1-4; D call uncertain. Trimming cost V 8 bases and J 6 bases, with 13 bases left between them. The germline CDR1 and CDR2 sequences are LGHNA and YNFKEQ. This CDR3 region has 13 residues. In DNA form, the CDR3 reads TGTGCCAGCGCCCTCCTAGCCGATGAAAAACTGTTTTTT. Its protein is CASALLADEKLFF.